The present T cell receptor (beta chain) was sequenced within a study of T cell responses to AZD1222 COVID-19 vaccine. Deletions cut 4 bases from V and 1 base from J, with 17 bases between. Per the germline V gene, CDR1 is SGDLS and CDR2 is YYNGEE. This CDR3 is 16 amino acids long. Sequencing used immunoSEQ multiplex PCR; TCRdb keeps in-frame clones, though not all of them. The data show 150,000 or so clones, 90% to 95% seen once. Whole-study results and caveats: Donors skewed white British and female; clonal diversity was possibly underestimated.

Regarding this clone: The antigen is undetermined.

The sequencing used peripheral blood, collected 28 days after the second AZD1222 dose. The sequence was collected from an adult who received the AZD1222 COVID-19 vaccine. The chain couples TRBV9 to TRBJ2-5, with D possibly matching TRBD1 (6 bases). CDR3 in DNA: TGTGCCAGCAGCAAAGACACGGACAGAGCCCAAGAGACCCAGTACTTC. Translated, it gives CASSKDTDRAQETQYF.